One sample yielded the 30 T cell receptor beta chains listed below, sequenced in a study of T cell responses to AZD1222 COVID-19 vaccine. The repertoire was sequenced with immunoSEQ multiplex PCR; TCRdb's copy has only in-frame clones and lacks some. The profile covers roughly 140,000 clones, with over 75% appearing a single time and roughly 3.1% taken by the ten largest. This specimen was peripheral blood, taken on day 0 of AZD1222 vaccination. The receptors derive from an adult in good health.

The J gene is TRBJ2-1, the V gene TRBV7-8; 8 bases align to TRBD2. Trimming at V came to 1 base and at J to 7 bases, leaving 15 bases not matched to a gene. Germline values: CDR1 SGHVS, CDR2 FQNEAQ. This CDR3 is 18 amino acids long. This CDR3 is CASSLGGSTGGPRNEQFF. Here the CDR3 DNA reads TGTGCCAGCAGCTTAGGAGGATCGACGGGGGGGCCGAGGAATGAGCAGTTCTTC. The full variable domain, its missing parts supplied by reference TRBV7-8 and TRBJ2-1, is GAGVSQSPRYKVAKRGQDVALRCDPISGHVSLFWYQQALGQGPEFLTYFQNEAQLDKSGLPSDRFFAERPEGSVSTLKIQRTQQEDSAVYLCASSLGGSTGGPRNEQFFGPGTRLTVL.

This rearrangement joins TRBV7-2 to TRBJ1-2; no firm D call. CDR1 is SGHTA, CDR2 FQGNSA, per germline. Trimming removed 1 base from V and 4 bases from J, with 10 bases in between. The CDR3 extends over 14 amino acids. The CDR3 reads CASSLEAALYGYTF. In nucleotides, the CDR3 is TGTGCCAGCAGCTTAGAGGCAGCCCTCTATGGCTACACCTTC.

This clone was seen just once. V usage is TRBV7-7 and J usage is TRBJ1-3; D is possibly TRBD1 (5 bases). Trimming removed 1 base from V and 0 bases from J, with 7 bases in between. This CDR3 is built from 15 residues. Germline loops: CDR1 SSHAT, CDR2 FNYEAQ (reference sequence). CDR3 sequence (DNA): TGTGCCAGCAGCTTAGGACAGATCTCTGGAAACACCATATATTTT. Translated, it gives CASSLGQISGNTIYF. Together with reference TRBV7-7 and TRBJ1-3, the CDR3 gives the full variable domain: GAGVSQSPRYKVTKRGQDVTLRCDPISSHATLYWYQQALGQGPEFLTYFNYEAQPDKSGLPSDRFSAERPEGSISTLTIQRTEQRDSAMYRCASSLGQISGNTIYFGEGSWLTVV.

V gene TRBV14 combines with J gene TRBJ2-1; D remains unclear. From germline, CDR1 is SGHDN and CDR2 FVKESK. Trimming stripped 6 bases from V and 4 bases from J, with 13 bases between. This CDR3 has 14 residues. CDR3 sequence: CASSPLVEYNEQFF. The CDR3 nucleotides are TGTGCCAGCAGTCCCCTGGTGGAATACAATGAGCAGTTCTTC.

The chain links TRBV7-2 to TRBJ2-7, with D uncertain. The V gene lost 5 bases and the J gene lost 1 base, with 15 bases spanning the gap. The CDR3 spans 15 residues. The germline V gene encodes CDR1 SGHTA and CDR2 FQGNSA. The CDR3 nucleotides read TGTGCCAGCAGCCACGGACGAGGAATGTCCTACGAGCAGTACTTC. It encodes CASSHGRGMSYEQYF.

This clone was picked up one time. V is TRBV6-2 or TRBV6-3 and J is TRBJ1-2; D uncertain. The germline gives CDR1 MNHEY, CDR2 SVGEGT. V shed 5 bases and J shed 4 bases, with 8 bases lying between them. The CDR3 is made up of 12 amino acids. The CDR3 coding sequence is TGTGCCAGCAGTAGCGTGATCTATGGCTACACCTTC. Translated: CASSSVIYGYTF.

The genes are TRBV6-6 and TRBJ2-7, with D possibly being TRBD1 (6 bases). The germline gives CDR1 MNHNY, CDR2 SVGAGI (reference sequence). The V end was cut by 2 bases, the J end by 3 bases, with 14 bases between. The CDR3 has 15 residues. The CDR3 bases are TGTGCCAGCAGTTACAGCGTGAAACAGGGCTACGAGCAGTACTTC. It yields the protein CASSYSVKQGYEQYF.

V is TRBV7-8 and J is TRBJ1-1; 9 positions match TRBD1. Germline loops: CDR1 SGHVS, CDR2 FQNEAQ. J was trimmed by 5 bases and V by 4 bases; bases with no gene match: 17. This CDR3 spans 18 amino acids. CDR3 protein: CASSSITGGAGPRTEAFF. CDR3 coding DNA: TGTGCCAGCAGCTCCATTACAGGGGGCGCTGGGCCCAGAACTGAAGCTTTCTTT.

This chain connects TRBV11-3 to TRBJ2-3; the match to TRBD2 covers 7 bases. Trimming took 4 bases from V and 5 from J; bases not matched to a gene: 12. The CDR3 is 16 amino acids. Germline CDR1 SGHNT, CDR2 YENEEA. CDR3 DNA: TGTGCCAGCAGCTCCGGTGATTGGGGGAGGGGAGATACGCAGTATTTT. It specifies CASSSGDWGRGDTQYF.

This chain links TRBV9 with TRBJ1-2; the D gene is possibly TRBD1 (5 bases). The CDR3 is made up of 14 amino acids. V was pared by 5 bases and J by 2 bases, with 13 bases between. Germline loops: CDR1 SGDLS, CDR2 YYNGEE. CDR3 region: CASRPDSFNYGYTF. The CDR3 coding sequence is TGTGCCAGCAGGCCCGACAGTTTCAACTATGGCTACACCTTC.

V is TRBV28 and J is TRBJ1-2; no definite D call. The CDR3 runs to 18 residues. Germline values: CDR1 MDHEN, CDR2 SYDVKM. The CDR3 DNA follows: TGTGCGAAACACCCGGTCTGGTGGGCCCCGGGCGCTAACTATGGCTACACCTTC. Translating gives CAKHPVWWAPGANYGYTF.

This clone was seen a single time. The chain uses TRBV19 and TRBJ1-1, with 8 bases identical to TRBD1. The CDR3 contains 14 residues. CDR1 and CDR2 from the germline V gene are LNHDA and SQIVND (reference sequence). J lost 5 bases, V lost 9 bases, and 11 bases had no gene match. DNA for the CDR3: TGTGCCAGCACGCAGGGGGCCCTAAAGACTGAAGCTTTCTTT. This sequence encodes CASTQGALKTEAFF.

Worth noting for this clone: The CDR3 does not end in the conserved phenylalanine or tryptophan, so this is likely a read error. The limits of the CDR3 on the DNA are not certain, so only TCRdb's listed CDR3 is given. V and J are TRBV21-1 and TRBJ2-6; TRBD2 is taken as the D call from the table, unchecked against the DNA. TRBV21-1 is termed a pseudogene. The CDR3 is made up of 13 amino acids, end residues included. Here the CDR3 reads CASSKGLADNCFL.

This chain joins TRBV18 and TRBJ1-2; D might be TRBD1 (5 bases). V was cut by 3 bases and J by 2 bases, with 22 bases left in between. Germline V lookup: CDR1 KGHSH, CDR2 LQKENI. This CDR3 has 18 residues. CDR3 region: CASSPTGDTTVVNYGYTF. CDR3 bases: TGTGCCAGCTCACCGACCGGTGATACGACAGTGGTGAACTATGGCTACACCTTC.

The CDR3 DNA reads TGTGCCAGCAGTTTAGGGGGGAGTTATTACAATGAGCAGTTCTTC. It is translated as CASSLGGSYYNEQFF. This chain joins TRBV6-2 or TRBV6-3 and TRBJ2-1, with D perhaps assigned TRBD1 or TRBD2 (6 bases each). Trimming took 4 bases from V and 4 from J, leaving 14 bases between them. Germline V gene lookup returns CDR1 MNHEY and CDR2 SVGEGT. This CDR3 is built from 15 residues.

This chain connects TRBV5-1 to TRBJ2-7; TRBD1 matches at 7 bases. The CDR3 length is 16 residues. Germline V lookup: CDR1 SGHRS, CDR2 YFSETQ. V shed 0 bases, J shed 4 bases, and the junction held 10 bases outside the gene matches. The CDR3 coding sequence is TGCGCCAGCAGCTTGGCCCCGGGACAGTCCGGATACGAGCAGTACTTC. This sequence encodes CASSLAPGQSGYEQYF.

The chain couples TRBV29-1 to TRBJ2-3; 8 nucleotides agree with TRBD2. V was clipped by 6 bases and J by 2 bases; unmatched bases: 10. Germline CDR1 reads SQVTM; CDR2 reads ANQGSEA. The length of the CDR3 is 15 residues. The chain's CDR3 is CSVAGLGVHTDTQYF. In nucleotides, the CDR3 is TGCAGCGTGGCGGGACTAGGAGTCCACACAGATACGCAGTATTTT.

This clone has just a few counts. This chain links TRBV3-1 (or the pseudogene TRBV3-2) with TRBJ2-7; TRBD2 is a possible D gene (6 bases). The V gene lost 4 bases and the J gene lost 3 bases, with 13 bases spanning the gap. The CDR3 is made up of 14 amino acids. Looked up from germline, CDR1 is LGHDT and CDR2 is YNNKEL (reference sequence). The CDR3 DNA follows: TGTGCCAGCAGCCCACTAGGGGAGGTCTACGAGCAGTACTTC. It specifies CASSPLGEVYEQYF.

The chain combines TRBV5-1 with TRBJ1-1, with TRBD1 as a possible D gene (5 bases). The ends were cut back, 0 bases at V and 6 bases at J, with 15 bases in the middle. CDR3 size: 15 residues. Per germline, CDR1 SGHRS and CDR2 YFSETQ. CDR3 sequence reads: CASSLGSQGPPEAFF. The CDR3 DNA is TGCGCCAGCAGCTTGGGGTCCCAGGGACCCCCTGAAGCTTTCTTT.

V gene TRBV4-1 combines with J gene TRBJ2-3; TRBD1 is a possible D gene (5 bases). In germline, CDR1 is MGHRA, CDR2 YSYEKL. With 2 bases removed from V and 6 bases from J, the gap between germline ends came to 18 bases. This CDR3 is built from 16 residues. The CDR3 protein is CASSQTNPLGADTQYF. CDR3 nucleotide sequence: TGCGCCAGCAGCCAAACGAACCCCCTTGGGGCGGATACGCAGTATTTT.

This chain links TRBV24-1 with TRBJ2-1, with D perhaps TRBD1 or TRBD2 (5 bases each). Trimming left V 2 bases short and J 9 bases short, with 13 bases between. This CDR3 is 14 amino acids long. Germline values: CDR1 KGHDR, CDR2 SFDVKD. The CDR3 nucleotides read TGTGCCACCAGTGATTGGGGGAGTGGGAGTGAGCAGTTCTTC. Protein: CATSDWGSGSEQFF.

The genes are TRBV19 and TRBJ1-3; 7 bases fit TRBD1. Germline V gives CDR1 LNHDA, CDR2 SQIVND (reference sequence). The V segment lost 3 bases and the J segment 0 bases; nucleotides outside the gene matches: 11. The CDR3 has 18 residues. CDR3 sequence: CASSIGLDRTFSGNTIYF. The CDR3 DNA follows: TGTGCCAGTAGTATTGGCCTGGACAGGACTTTCTCTGGAAACACCATATATTTT. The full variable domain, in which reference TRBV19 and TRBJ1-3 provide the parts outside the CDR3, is DGGITQSPKYLFRKEGQNVTLSCEQNLNHDAMYWYRQDPGQGLRLIYYSQIVNDFQKGDIAEGYSVSREKKESFPLTVTSAQKNPTAFYLCASSIGLDRTFSGNTIYFGEGSWLTVV.

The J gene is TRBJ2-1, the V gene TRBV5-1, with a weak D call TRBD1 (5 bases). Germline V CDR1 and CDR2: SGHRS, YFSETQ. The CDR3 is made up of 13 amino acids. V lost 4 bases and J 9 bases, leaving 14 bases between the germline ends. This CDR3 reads CASSLDPQGEQFF. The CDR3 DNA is TGCGCCAGCAGCCTGGACCCCCAGGGTGAGCAGTTCTTC.

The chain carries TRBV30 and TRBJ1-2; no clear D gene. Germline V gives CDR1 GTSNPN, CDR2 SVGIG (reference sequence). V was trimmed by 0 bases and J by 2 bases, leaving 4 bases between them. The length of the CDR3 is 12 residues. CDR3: CAWSVANYGYTF. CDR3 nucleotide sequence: TGTGCCTGGAGTGTGGCAAACTATGGCTACACCTTC. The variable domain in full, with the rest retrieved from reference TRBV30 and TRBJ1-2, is SQTIHQWPATLVQPVGSPLSLECTVEGTSNPNLYWYRQAAGRGLQLLFYSVGIGQISSEVPQNLSASRPQDRQFILSSKKLLLSDSGFYLCAWSVANYGYTFGSGTRLTVV.

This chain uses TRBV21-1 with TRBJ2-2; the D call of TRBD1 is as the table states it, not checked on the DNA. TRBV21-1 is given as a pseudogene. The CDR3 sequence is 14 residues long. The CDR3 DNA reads TGTGCCAGCCCCCAGGGGACAGTGGCCGGGGAGCTGTTTTTT. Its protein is CASPQGTVAGELFF.

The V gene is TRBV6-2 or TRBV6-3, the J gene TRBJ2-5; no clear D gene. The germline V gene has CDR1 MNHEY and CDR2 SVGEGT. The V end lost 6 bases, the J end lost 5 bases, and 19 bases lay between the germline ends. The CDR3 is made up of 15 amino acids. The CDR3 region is CASSPRTPAVETQYF. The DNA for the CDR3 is TGTGCCAGCAGCCCGAGGACCCCGGCGGTGGAGACCCAGTACTTC.

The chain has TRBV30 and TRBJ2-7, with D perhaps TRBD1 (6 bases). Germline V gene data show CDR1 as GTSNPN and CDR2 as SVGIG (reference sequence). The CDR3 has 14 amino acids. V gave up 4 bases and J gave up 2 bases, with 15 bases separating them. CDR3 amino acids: CAWNLGQGTYEQYF. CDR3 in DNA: TGTGCCTGGAACCTCGGGCAGGGGACCTACGAGCAGTACTTC.

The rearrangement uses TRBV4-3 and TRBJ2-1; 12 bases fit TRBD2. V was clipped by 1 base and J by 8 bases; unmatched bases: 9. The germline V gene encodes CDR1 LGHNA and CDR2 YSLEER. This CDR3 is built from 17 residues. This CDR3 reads CASSQGTSGINTDEQFF. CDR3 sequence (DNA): TGCGCCAGCAGCCAAGGGACTAGCGGGATAAATACGGATGAGCAGTTCTTC.

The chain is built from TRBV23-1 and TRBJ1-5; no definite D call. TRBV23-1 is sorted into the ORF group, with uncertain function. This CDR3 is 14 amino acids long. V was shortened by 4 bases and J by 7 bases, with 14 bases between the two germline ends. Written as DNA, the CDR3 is TGCGCCAGCAGTCTCAGATTTCTAGGGCAGCCCCAGCATTTT. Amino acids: CASSLRFLGQPQHF.

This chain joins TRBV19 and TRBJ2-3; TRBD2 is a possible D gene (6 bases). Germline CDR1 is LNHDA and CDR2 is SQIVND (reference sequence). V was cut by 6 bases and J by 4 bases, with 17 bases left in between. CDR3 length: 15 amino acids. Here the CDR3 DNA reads TGTGCCAGTAGGGCCCGGGACTTTGGCGCAGATACGCAGTATTTT. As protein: CASRARDFGADTQYF.